A selection of T cell receptor beta chains follows, all from one sample in a study of cytomegalovirus exposure and HLA in healthy donors. Sequencing was performed with immunoSEQ multiplex PCR; in TCRdb, only in-frame clones are kept and a portion is missing. This sample contains about 200,000 clones. Sequences were obtained from PBMCs. The receptors shown here come from a woman in her twenties or thirties in good health and CMV-seropositive. The CDR3 runs from the conserved cysteine through the conserved F or W. A D gene is named only where the DNA matches it firmly.

v_call	cdr3_length	j_call	d_call	cdr3_nt	cdr3_aa
TRBV19	15	TRBJ1-5	TRBD1	TGTGCCAGTAGTATTTCTGGACAGGGGGTCTCCCCCCAGCATTTT	CASSISGQGVSPQHF
TRBV7-9	15	TRBJ1-4	NA	TGTGCCAGCAGCTACACAGGGTCAACTAATGAAAAACTGTTTTTT	CASSYTGSTNEKLFF
TRBV6-5	13	TRBJ1-4	NA	TGTGCCAGCAGAATCCGACAGAATGAAAAACTGTTTTTT	CASRIRQNEKLFF
TRBV9	16	TRBJ1-2	NA	TGTGCCAGCAGCTCGCCGGGCCGGGAGAGGGACTATGGCTACACCTTC	CASSSPGRERDYGYTF
TRBV18	14	TRBJ2-2	NA	TGTGCCAGCTCACCACAGCTGAACACCGGGGAGCTGTTTTTT	CASSPQLNTGELFF
TRBV28	14	TRBJ2-1	TRBD2	TGTGCCAGCAGTCTGGGGGGGACCTACAATGAGCAGTTCTTC	CASSLGGTYNEQFF
TRBV10-3	14	TRBJ2-7	NA	TGTGCCATCAAGTCGGGCGAGGGGGTTCACGAGCAGTACTTC	CAIKSGEGVHEQYF
TRBV27	15	TRBJ1-4	NA	TGTGCCAGCAGCCGGCTTCAGGGGTCTAATGAAAAACTGTTTTTT	CASSRLQGSNEKLFF
TRBV6-5	12	TRBJ2-7	TRBD1	TGTGCCAGCAGGGGGACAGGGGGTAAGCAGTACTTC	CASRGTGGKQYF
TRBV18	17	TRBJ2-2	NA	TGTGCCAGCTCACCTCGCACAGGGTTTCGATACACCGGGGAGCTGTTTTTT	CASSPRTGFRYTGELFF
TRBV19	15	TRBJ1-6	NA	TGTGCCAGTAGGGGCGGCGGGGGGGCGAATTCACCCCTCCACTTT	CASRGGGGANSPLHF
TRBV5-8	15	TRBJ1-1	TRBD1	TGTGCCAGCAGACGCCCGGGGACAGTCAACACTGAAGCTTTCTTT	CASRRPGTVNTEAFF
TRBV5-1	15	TRBJ2-1	TRBD2	TGCGCCAGCAGCTGGAGCGGGGGGGCCAACAATGAGCAGTTCTTC	CASSWSGGANNEQFF
TRBV19	15	TRBJ2-7	TRBD1	TGTGCCAGTAACCATTCCGGGACAGGGGTACAAGAGCAGTACTTC	CASNHSGTGVQEQYF
TRBV6-6	15	TRBJ1-5	NA	TGTGCCACCACCCCATTCAGGGTTAGCAATCAGCCCCAGCATTTT	CATTPFRVSNQPQHF
TRBV4-1	16	TRBJ2-2	NA	TGCGCCAGCAGCCCCACCCCCCTTACTAGCTCCGGGGAGCTGTTTTTT	CASSPTPLTSSGELFF
TRBV2	15	TRBJ1-1	TRBD1	TGTGCCAGCAGAACCCGGGACAGGGGGCGAGGTGAAGCTTTCTTT	CASRTRDRGRGEAFF
TRBV19	18	TRBJ2-3	TRBD2	TGTGCCAGTAGTCCAAACTACGTTGCTAGCGGGACCACAGATACGCAGTATTTT	CASSPNYVASGTTDTQYF
TRBV6-5	13	TRBJ2-7	TRBD1	TGTGCCAGCCGACGGACAGGGGACTACGAGCAGTACTTC	CASRRTGDYEQYF
TRBV30	13	TRBJ2-3	NA	TGTGCCTGGAACCAGGGGAGCACAGATACGCAGTATTTT	CAWNQGSTDTQYF
TRBV28	12	TRBJ1-5	NA	TGTGCCAGCAGTACCGGAGGTCAGCCCCAGCATTTT	CASSTGGQPQHF
TRBV5-6	11	TRBJ1-1	NA	TGTGCCAGCAGCATTTCAGGCGAAGCTTTCTTT	CASSISGEAFF
TRBV5-1	12	TRBJ2-3	NA	TGCGCCAGCTCCGAGGTCCACCACACGCAGTATTTT	CASSEVHHTQYF
TRBV10-2	15	TRBJ2-7	TRBD2	TGCGCCAGCAGAGAACCGGGGGGGGCCCGCTACGAGCAGTACTTC	CASREPGGARYEQYF
TRBV9	16	TRBJ2-1	TRBD2	TGTGCCAGCAGCGAAAGGGGACTAGCGGGATTAGGTGAGCAGTTCTTC	CASSERGLAGLGEQFF